This T cell receptor (beta chain) is from a study of read filtering for tumor transcriptome and immune sequencing. Whole-study context: Patients were 17 to 20 male and some 13 female, mean age approximately 70 years, range about 47 to 85. TCR-mapped reads were about 4 to 11 million with IR-seq versus about 75 to 1,400 with RNA-seq. Notes on the study in general: Even smaller IR-seq throughput identified most shared clonotypes. Single-read clonotypes: 80% to 90% of IR-seq clonotypes (roughly 4% of reads), around three quarters of RNA-seq clonotypes (around 48% of reads).

The CDR3 contains 16 residues. V was shortened by 6 bases and J by 16 bases, with 31 bases between the two germline ends. Turning to this clonotype: Antigen specificity is unknown.

The library was built from about 400 ng RNA with molecular barcoded adaptors for alpha/delta and beta/gamma chains. TCRdb redid the calling of the reads with MiXCR, one entry per CDR3 protein. This sample carries about 22,000 distinct CDR3 sequences, roughly 15% of them seen once, and the ten largest clones take 66%. The specimen was a population of CD138-negative cells sorted from bone marrow. This receptor was identified in a donor at least 40 years old with multiple myeloma. This chain links TRBV23-1 with TRBJ2-1, with no clear D. TRBV23-1 is treated as an ORF (open reading frame) with a function not yet certain. The CDR3 sequence: CASRQSDAHSYNERFF. The DNA of the CDR3 is TGCGCCAGCAGACAGTCGGACGCGCACTCCTACAATGAGCGATTCTTC.